The sequence of this T cell receptor (beta chain) was determined in a study of T cells in Graves' hyperthyroidism and ophthalmopathy. Findings and caveats of the study: Peripheral blood also featured most of the thyroid clonotypes expanded above 0.001. Using 13 V-J features, a model discriminated ophthalmopathy from stable hyperthyroidism.

The investigators amplified TCR beta CDR3 regions from RNA transcripts. HTBI primers drove first-round RT-PCR of the TCR CDR3. MiXCR, applied by TCRdb to the multiplex PCR reads, yields one record per CDR3 protein. Seen here are 350,000 or so distinct CDR3 sequences, about a sixth observed once, and the top ten hold roughly 35%. With regard to this clonotype: The target antigen is unknown.

Clinical symptoms, serum thyroxine, TRAb, thyroid ultrasound and orbital computed tomography established diagnosis. Sequenced material: blood. The receptor's source is a woman in her twenties or thirties with Graves' hyperthyroidism that later progressed to Graves' ophthalmopathy.

The CDR3 DNA is TGCGCCAGCAGCCCGAGCGGCGATCAGCCCCAGCATTTT. Translating gives CASSPSGDQPQHF. This chain uses TRBV5-1 with TRBJ1-5; D remains ambiguous. The CDR3 extends over 13 amino acids. V was shortened by 4 bases and J by 5 bases, with 10 bases between the two germline ends. CDR1 is SGHRS, CDR2 YFSETQ, per germline. The entire variable domain, with the rest obtained from reference TRBV5-1 and TRBJ1-5, is as follows: KAGVTQTPRYLIKTRGQQVTLSCSPISGHRSVSWYQQTPGQGLQFLFEYFSETQRNKGNFPGRFSGRQFSNSRSEMNVSTLELGDSALYLCASSPSGDQPQHFGDGTRLSIL.